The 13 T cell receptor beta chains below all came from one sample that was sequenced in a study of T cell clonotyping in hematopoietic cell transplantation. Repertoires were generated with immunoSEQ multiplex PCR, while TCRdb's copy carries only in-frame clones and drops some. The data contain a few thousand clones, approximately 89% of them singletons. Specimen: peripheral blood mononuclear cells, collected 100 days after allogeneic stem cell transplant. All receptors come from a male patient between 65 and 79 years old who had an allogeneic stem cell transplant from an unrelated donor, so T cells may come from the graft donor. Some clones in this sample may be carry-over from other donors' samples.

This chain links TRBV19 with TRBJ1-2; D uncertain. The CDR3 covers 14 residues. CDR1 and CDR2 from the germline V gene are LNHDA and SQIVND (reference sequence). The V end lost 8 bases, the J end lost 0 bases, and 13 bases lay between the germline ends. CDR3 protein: CASSGLGSNYGYTF. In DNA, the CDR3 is TGTGCCAGTTCCGGTCTGGGGTCTAACTATGGCTACACCTTC. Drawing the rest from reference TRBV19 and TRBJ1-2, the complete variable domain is DGGITQSPKYLFRKEGQNVTLSCEQNLNHDAMYWYRQDPGQGLRLIYYSQIVNDFQKGDIAEGYSVSREKKESFPLTVTSAQKNPTAFYLCASSGLGSNYGYTFGSGTRLTVV.

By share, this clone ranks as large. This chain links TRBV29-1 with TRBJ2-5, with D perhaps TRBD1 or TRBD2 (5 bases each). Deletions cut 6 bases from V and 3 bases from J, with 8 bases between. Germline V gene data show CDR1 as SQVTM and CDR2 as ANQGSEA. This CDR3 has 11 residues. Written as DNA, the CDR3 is TGCAGCGTGTGGGGGAAAGAGACCCAGTACTTC. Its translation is CSVWGKETQYF. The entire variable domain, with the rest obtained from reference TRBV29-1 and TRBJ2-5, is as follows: SAVISQKPSRDICQRGTSLTIQCQVDSQVTMMFWYRQQPGQSLTLIATANQGSEATYESGFVIDKFPISRPNLTFSTLTVSNMSPEDSSIYLCSVWGKETQYFGPGTRLLVL.

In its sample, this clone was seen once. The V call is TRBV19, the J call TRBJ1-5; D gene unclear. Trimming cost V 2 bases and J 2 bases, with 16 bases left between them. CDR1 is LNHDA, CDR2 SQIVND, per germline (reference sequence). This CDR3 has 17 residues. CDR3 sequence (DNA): TGTGCCAGTAGTATATCTACGCGGCCCGGAGGCAATCAGCCCCAGCATTTT. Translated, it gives CASSISTRPGGNQPQHF.

DNA for the CDR3: TGTGCCAGCAGCTTGGGGGGTGACGGGGAGACCCAGTACTTC. Its protein is CASSLGGDGETQYF. The chain carries TRBV5-6 and TRBJ2-5; D is unclear. CDR1 SGHDT and CDR2 YYEEEE come from the germline V gene. The CDR3 totals 14 residues. V was cut by 0 bases and J by 5 bases, with 11 bases left in between.

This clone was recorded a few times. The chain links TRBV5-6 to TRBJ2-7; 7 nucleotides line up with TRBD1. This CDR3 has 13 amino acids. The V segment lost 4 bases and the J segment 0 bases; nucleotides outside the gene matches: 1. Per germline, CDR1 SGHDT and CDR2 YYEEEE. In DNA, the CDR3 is TGTGCCAGCAGCCGACAGGGCTCCTACGAGCAGTACTTC. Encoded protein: CASSRQGSYEQYF. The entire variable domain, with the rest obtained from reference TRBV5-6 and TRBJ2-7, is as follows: DAGVTQSPTHLIKTRGQQVTLRCSPKSGHDTVSWYQQALGQGPQFIFQYYEEEERQRGNFPDRFSGHQFPNYSSELNVNALLLGDSALYLCASSRQGSYEQYFGPGTRLTVT.

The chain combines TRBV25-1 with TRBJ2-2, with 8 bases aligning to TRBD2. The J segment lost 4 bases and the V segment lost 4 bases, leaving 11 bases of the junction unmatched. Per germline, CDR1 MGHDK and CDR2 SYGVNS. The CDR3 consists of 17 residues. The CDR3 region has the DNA TGTGCCAGCAGTGCTCCGCGGGGACTAGGGATCACCGGGGAGCTGTTTTTT. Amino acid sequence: CASSAPRGLGITGELFF.

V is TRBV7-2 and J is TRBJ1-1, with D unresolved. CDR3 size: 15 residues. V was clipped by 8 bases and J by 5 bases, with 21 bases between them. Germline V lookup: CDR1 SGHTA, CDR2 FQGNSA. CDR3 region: CASAPGSSWGTEAFF. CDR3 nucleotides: TGTGCCAGCGCCCCCGGGTCTAGCTGGGGAACTGAAGCTTTCTTT.

CDR3 amino acids: CASSINGLVNEQFF. CDR3 nucleotide sequence: TGTGCCAGTAGTATAAATGGTCTTGTAAATGAGCAGTTCTTC. V is TRBV19 and J is TRBJ2-1, with unresolved D. CDR3 size: 14 residues. The germline V and J ends were trimmed by 2 bases and 7 bases, with 12 bases remaining between them. Germline V gene data show CDR1 as LNHDA and CDR2 as SQIVND (reference sequence).

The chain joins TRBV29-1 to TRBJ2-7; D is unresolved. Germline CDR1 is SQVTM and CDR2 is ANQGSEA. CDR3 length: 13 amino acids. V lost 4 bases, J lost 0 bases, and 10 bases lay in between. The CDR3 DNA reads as TGCAGCGTTGCCCCGACCGGCTCCTACGAGCAGTACTTC. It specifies CSVAPTGSYEQYF.

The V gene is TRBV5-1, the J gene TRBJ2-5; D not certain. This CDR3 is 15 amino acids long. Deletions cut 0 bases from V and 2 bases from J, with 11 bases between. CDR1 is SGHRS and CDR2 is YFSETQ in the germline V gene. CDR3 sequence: CASSLALSVQETQYF. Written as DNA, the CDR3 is TGCGCCAGCAGCTTGGCCCTGTCCGTACAAGAGACCCAGTACTTC.

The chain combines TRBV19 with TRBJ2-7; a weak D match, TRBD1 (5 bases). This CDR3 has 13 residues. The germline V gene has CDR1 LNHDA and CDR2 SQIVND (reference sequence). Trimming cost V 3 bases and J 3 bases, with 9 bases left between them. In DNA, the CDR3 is TGTGCCAGTAGTATGCCCGACAGCTACGAGCAGTACTTC. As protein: CASSMPDSYEQYF.

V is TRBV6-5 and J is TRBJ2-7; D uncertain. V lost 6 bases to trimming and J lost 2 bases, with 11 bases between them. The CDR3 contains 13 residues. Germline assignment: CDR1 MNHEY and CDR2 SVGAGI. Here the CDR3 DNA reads TGTGCCAGCAGGTCCGGGCCAACCTACGAGCAGTACTTC. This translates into CASRSGPTYEQYF.

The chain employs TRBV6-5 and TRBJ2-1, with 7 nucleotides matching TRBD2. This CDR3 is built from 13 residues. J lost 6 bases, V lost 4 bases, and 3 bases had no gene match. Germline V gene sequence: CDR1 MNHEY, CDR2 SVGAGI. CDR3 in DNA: TGTGCCAGCAGTTCGGGACTACCCAATGAGCAGTTCTTC. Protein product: CASSSGLPNEQFF.